This T cell receptor (beta chain) was captured by sequencing in a study of blood T cell repertoires in COVID-19. Study at large: Collection of acute and convalescent COVID-19 samples took place in the United States, Italy and Spain. From T cells, B-cell-depleted T cells, or PBMCs came the material, which was cDNA or gDNA.

In its sample, this clone was seen a few times. Adults between roughly 18 and 95 years of age took part from more than 20 US areas. Assignment of participants to cohorts was predicated upon participant-reported clinical history. Profiling relied on immunoSEQ multiplex PCR, and the TCRdb table lists in-frame clones only, not all of them. The sample lists 310,000 or so clones; around 88% were seen once. Germline assignment: CDR1 SGHDT and CDR2 YYEEEE. The CDR3 spans 15 residues. The ends were cut back, 0 bases at V and 4 bases at J, with 13 bases in the middle. The chain joins TRBV5-6 to TRBJ1-2; unclear D gene. Specimen: PBMCs or T cells enriched from blood (not recorded which). This TCR derives from a woman aged 40-49 years who had recovered from COVID-19. Written as DNA, the CDR3 is TGTGCCAGCAGCTTGGTAGCTGCTCGCTCCTATGGCTACACCTTC. This sequence encodes CASSLVAARSYGYTF.